This T cell receptor (beta chain) was sequenced during a study of T cells after yellow fever vaccination (dated by TCRdb to between 2018 and 2020). About the full investigation: Libraries from fractions with low cell numbers were prepared with the SMART-Seq v4 Ultra Low Input RNA kit. To follow T-cell clones before and after primary and booster YFV17D yellow fever vaccination, bulk TCR alpha and beta repertoires were sequenced over time. Two healthy male donors, one aged 18 to 29 and one aged 30 to 40 years, made up the cohort. Blood was drawn at multiple timepoints before and after primary and secondary immunization, with bulk PBMC replicates and cell subsets isolated.

The study at large found these results: Compared with the primary T-cell response, the secondary T-cell response was faster but weaker, reaching its peak on day 5 rather than on day 15. A small share of clonotypes occurred in both CD4 and CD8 compartments, likely arising from convergent recombination. Computational filtering was required because FACS-sorted repertoires could contain abundant contaminating clonotypes from the bulk population. Most clones expanded after primary vaccination (roughly 96% of CD4 and around 89% of CD8) were re-detected after the booster, suggesting that broad memory maintenance occurred. Only two donors were included in the study, so the extent to which the findings can be generalized is limited.

Sample treatment or condition, as interpreted from the label and publication: live attenuated yellow fever vaccine strain. PBMCs were isolated from peripheral blood using a standard Ficoll-Paque protocol. Dynabeads CD4 and CD8 positive selection kits were used to isolate CD4 and CD8 T-cell fractions. RNA was extracted with TriZol from bulk PBMCs, CD4 and CD8 fractions, and dextramer-positive and dextramer-negative fractions. Turning to this clonotype: This clone's antigen is unknown. The record has no base qualities; no much larger clone is one base away.

TCR cDNA was synthesized by 5'RACE template switching, which introduced a universal primer site and unique molecular identifiers. Priming for cDNA synthesis came from both the TCR alpha and TCR beta constant segments. Library amplification involved two PCR steps, and the second step added sample barcodes and sequencing adapters. Sequencing of libraries was done on Illumina HiSeq 2500 (2x100 bp) or NovaSeq (2x150 bp). In the authors' own workflow: MIGEC handled demultiplexing of reads and collapsing into UMI consensus sequences, while MiXCR performed V(D)J alignment. Clonotypes responding to the vaccine were identified with edgeR on replicate PBMC samples, with the criteria of FDR below 0.01 and a log2 fold change above 5 up to day 15. CD4 or CD8 identity was assigned to each bulk clonotype according to whether the clonotype was present at higher abundance in the sequenced CD4 repertoire or the sequenced CD8 repertoire. TCRdb itself trimmed the public reads at Q25 with fastp, ran MiXCR and retained productive beta chains. Merged by CDR3 protein, the rows form single entries marked with the most common genes and DNA. The V and J calls were not made by the authors but by TCRdb's processing. The table for this sample lists 200,000 to 300,000 distinct CDR3 sequences; approximately 6.3% of them were counted only once. Clones ranked in the top ten supply approximately 0.99% of the sample.

Including cysteine and phenylalanine, the CDR3 has 14 amino acids. Only CDR3 DNA is held: 42 bases, read in frame from base 1. As encoded in the germline V gene (reference sequence), CDR1 is SGHNT while CDR2 is YYREEE. Trimming removed 6 bases from V and 5 bases from J, leaving 15 bases between the germline ends. The chain links TRBV5-4 with TRBJ2-1; the D element might be TRBD1 or TRBD2, as each aligns at 5 bases. This specimen consisted of CD4+ T cells sorted from PBMCs, obtained on the day of the yellow fever booster vaccination. The receptor was isolated from a man under 40 who received the YFV17D yellow fever vaccine. The bases read TGTGCCAGCACCCTCCAGGGACCCCACAATGAGCAGTTCTTC. Translated, this gives CASTLQGPHNEQFF.